A selection of T cell receptor beta chains follows, all from one sample in a study of cytomegalovirus exposure and HLA in healthy donors. Sequenced by immunoSEQ multiplex PCR; TCRdb stores in-frame clones only, minus some. The sample holds 150,000 to 200,000 clones; around 85% are singletons and the top ten take more than 1.5%. Material for sequencing was PBMCs. The receptor source for this set is a man aged 18 to 29 in good health and CMV-seronegative. The conserved cysteine and the conserved F or W are not part of the CDR3 here. Fields, in order: V gene, CDR3 protein.

v_call: TRBV29-1
cdr3_aa: SVQTSGGLNEQF

v_call: TRBV5-4
cdr3_aa: ASSLGQGLGTDTQY

v_call: TRBV29-1
cdr3_aa: SGRDITDTQY

v_call: TRBV9
cdr3_aa: ASSITAGADEKLF

v_call: TRBV27
cdr3_aa: ASSLSRGGSPLH

v_call: TRBV5-1
cdr3_aa: ASSFEGDYGYT

v_call: TRBV7-9
cdr3_aa: ASSLASGRGGTEAF

v_call: TRBV7-2
cdr3_aa: ASSFLTYNSPLH

v_call: TRBV7-9
cdr3_aa: ASSVGRENQPQH

v_call: TRBV13
cdr3_aa: ASSLMGPASSYEQY

v_call: TRBV7-2
cdr3_aa: ASSLPDRGYGYT

v_call: TRBV7-2
cdr3_aa: ASSFVTGIPNYGYT

v_call: TRBV7-9
cdr3_aa: ASVPTSGDTGELF

v_call: TRBV6-1
cdr3_aa: ASSQEGSGGTYGYT

v_call: TRBV19
cdr3_aa: ASLARGGANTEAF

v_call: TRBV19
cdr3_aa: ASSIGPSNYGYT

v_call: TRBV13
cdr3_aa: ASSLIIGGVGGYT

v_call: TRBV15
cdr3_aa: ATSRDRGSYEQY

v_call: TRBV15
cdr3_aa: ATSRDGSANTGELF

v_call: TRBV14
cdr3_aa: ASSQVEREGPMETQY

v_call: TRBV5-1
cdr3_aa: ASSLLGTGAYGYT

v_call: TRBV12-5
cdr3_aa: ASGLVPGNTQY

v_call: TRBV28
cdr3_aa: ASSFPGSGNTIY

v_call: TRBV19
cdr3_aa: ASSIGGGLGSQPQH

v_call: TRBV2
cdr3_aa: ASRGTVFTDTQY

v_call: TRBV7-8
cdr3_aa: ASSKTGTSSYEQY

v_call: TRBV29-1
cdr3_aa: SVDQRVAGSNTGELF

v_call: TRBV7-2
cdr3_aa: ASSAQLVTGELF

v_call: TRBV10-2
cdr3_aa: ASRGTGPIYGYT

v_call: TRBV18
cdr3_aa: ASSPLGLTVATTPTSLH

v_call: TRBV6-1
cdr3_aa: ASSEFRDGQPQH

v_call: TRBV15
cdr3_aa: ATSRSKQGPGGNTIY

v_call: TRBV6-6
cdr3_aa: ASSSTGGHSNQPQH

v_call: TRBV5-1
cdr3_aa: ASSWKRDRASETQY

v_call: TRBV7-9
cdr3_aa: ASSLQQGAMETQY

v_call: TRBV2
cdr3_aa: ASRLDSSRWEKLF

v_call: TRBV15
cdr3_aa: ATSRVDRDNEKLF

v_call: TRBV7-9
cdr3_aa: ASSFDRGNEKLF

v_call: TRBV30
cdr3_aa: AWSRDRASGNTIY

v_call: TRBV19
cdr3_aa: ASSIAGQGSRDTGELF

v_call: TRBV9
cdr3_aa: ASSGTGENEKLF

v_call: TRBV7-2
cdr3_aa: ASGFVTETYEQY

v_call: TRBV27
cdr3_aa: ASKRGTAGYT

v_call: TRBV9
cdr3_aa: ASSGGVTGGRTGELF

v_call: TRBV7-2
cdr3_aa: ASSWGQGSNQPQH

v_call: TRBV6-6
cdr3_aa: ASSTPEQGGQETQY

v_call: TRBV7-8
cdr3_aa: ASSLARGEKLF

v_call: TRBV11-2
cdr3_aa: ASSFLFRAF

v_call: TRBV9
cdr3_aa: ASRGRENTGGLF

v_call: TRBV5-8
cdr3_aa: ASSLEITGNQPQH

v_call: TRBV18
cdr3_aa: ASSPPDREDEAF

v_call: TRBV6-1
cdr3_aa: ATGPGPRPGELF

v_call: TRBV5-1
cdr3_aa: ASSTNAWRGAQETQY

v_call: TRBV5-1
cdr3_aa: ASSLAARSGSTQY

v_call: TRBV20-1
cdr3_aa: SAPLAGQY